These 5 T cell receptor beta chains originate from one sample sequenced in a study of blood T cell repertoires in COVID-19. Assay used: immunoSEQ multiplex PCR; TCRdb lists only in-frame clones, some missing. There are some 260,000 clones in the sample; nearly 90% occur only once, and more than 0.55% lies in the top ten. The sample was peripheral blood. These receptors were taken from a human donor in a cohort sampled during active COVID-19.

This chain uses TRBV10-3 with TRBJ1-3, with TRBD1 matching over 7 bases. Trimming at V came to 2 bases and at J to 3 bases, leaving 7 bases not matched to a gene. The CDR3 is 16 residues long. Germline V gene lookup returns CDR1 ENHRY and CDR2 SYGVKD. The CDR3 sequence is CAISEGTAAGGNTIYF. The CDR3 DNA reads as TGTGCCATCAGTGAGGGGACAGCGGCAGGTGGAAACACCATATATTTT.

The chain uses TRBV6-6 and TRBJ1-4; D remains unclear. Germline V gene lookup returns CDR1 MNHNY and CDR2 SVGAGI (reference sequence). CDR3 length equals 16 residues. Trimming removed 5 bases at V and 6 bases at J, with 19 bases between. In nucleotides, the CDR3 is TGTGCCAGCAGTCACCGGACGGGAAGCGAGGATGAAAAACTGTTTTTT. Its protein product is CASSHRTGSEDEKLFF.

The chain combines TRBV28 with TRBJ1-6; D possibly corresponds to TRBD1 (5 bases). From germline, CDR1 is MDHEN and CDR2 SYDVKM. This CDR3 has 14 amino acids. V was clipped by 7 bases and J by 6 bases, with 13 bases between them. This chain's CDR3 is CASKRDRTNSPLHF. Here the CDR3 DNA reads TGTGCCAGCAAAAGAGACAGAACTAATTCACCCCTCCACTTT.

This clone was seen a handful of times. The genes are TRBV6-5 and TRBJ2-7, with TRBD1 matching 8 bases. Trimming removed 5 bases from V and 4 bases from J; junction bases left unmatched: 4. Germline V gene sequence: CDR1 MNHEY, CDR2 SVGAGI. This CDR3 spans 13 amino acids. CDR3 residues: CASSQGAAYEQYF. The CDR3, as DNA: TGTGCCAGCAGTCAGGGGGCGGCGTACGAGCAGTACTTC.

The chain employs TRBV7-9 and TRBJ1-2; D is possibly TRBD1 (5 bases). This CDR3 has 13 residues. Trimming shortened V by 7 bases and J by 6 bases, and 15 bases separated the two germline ends. In germline, CDR1 is SEHNR, CDR2 FQNEAQ (reference sequence). The CDR3 DNA reads as TGTGCCAGCATCCTTCAGGGTGAACATGGCTACACCTTC. Amino acid sequence: CASILQGEHGYTF.